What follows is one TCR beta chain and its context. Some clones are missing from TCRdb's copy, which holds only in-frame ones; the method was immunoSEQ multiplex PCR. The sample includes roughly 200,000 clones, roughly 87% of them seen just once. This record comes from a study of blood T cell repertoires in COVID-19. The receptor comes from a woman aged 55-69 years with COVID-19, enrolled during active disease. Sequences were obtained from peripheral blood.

CDR3 nucleotide sequence: TGTGCCTGGAGTGTACCTGGGCAGGGATCCTACAATGAGCAGTTCTTC. It encodes CAWSVPGQGSYNEQFF. This chain connects TRBV30 to TRBJ2-1; D is possibly TRBD1 (5 bases). There are 16 residues in the CDR3. Germline-derived CDR1 and CDR2 are GTSNPN and SVGIG (reference sequence). Trimming removed 0 bases at V and 1 base at J, with 13 bases between.